This is a list of T cell receptor beta chains from one sample in a study of blood T cells in healthy people across ages. TCRdb used MiXCR to reprocess the 5' RACE reads, holding one entry per CDR3 protein. This table has around 1.5 million distinct CDR3 sequences, 42% appearing once. Sequencing used blood. Receptor source: a woman aged 18-29 years in good health. The CDR3 runs from the conserved cysteine through the conserved F or W. Fields, in order: clone size, J gene, D gene, V gene, CDR3 length, CDR3 protein, CDR3 DNA. D genes are given only for firm matches. Expanded clones get a size class; other rows say once, few or many, or leave the size out.

>many|TRBJ2-3|.|TRBV20-1|11
CSARDPDTQYF
TGCAGTGCTAGAGATCCAGATACGCAGTATTTT
>few|TRBJ2-7|.|TRBV6-1|16
CASRVASGREVGEQYF
TGTGCCAGCAGGGTTGCGTCCGGCAGGGAGGTAGGCGAGCAGTACTTC
>few|TRBJ2-1|TRBD2|TRBV4-1|17
CASSPRGSSGTNNEQFF
TGCGCCAGCAGCCCCCGCGGCTCTAGCGGGACAAACAATGAGCAGTTCTTC
>.|TRBJ1-5|.|TRBV7-2|13
CASSERRNQPQHF
TGTGCCAGCAGCGAGAGGCGGAATCAGCCCCAGCATTTT
>.|TRBJ1-2|.|TRBV24-1|13
CATGDGTNYGYTF
TGTGCCACCGGGGACGGAACTAACTATGGCTACACCTTC
>.|TRBJ2-3|TRBD2|TRBV6-1|15
CASSERRGGSDTQYF
TGTGCCAGCAGTGAACGGCGCGGGGGTTCAGATACGCAGTATTTT
>.|TRBJ2-7|.|TRBV12-3/TRBV12-4|14
CASSPQGYYNEQYF
TGTGCCAGCAGTCCTCAGGGATACTACAATGAGCAGTACTTC
>.|TRBJ2-3|TRBD2|TRBV5-1|16
CASSLNSGGLDISQYF
TGCGCCAGCAGCTTGAATAGCGGGGGGTTAGATATCTCGCAGTATTTT
>.|TRBJ2-2|.|TRBV7-2|13
CASSLYYTGELFF
TGTGCCAGCAGCTTGTACTACACCGGGGAGCTGTTTTTT
>.|TRBJ1-2|.|TRBV7-9|14
CASSLEVAGYGYTF
TGTGCCAGCAGCTTAGAGGTAGCAGGGTATGGCTACACCTTC
>.|TRBJ1-2|TRBD1|TRBV18|15
CASSPTSGTGGGYTF
TGTGCCAGCTCACCAACGTCCGGGACAGGGGGTGGCTACACCTTC
>.|TRBJ2-7|.|TRBV25-1|14
CASSERTWPYEQYF
TGTGCCAGCAGTGAACGGACGTGGCCCTACGAGCAGTACTTC
>.|TRBJ1-1|.|TRBV14|16
CASSQPLGWYDTEAFF
TGTGCCAGCAGCCAACCCCTGGGGTGGTATGACACTGAAGCTTTCTTT
>.|TRBJ2-3|.|TRBV21-1|18
CASSKGVGAGKSTDTQYF
TGTGCCAGCAGCAAAGGGGTCGGAGCGGGGAAAAGCACAGATACGCAGTATTTT
>once|TRBJ1-5|.|TRBV23-1|16
CARSQSSVYSNQPQHF
TGCGCCAGAAGTCAATCGTCGGTGTATAGCAATCAGCCCCAGCATTTT
>.|TRBJ1-1|.|TRBV5-6|15
CASSLEPGRNTEAFF
TGTGCCAGCAGCTTGGAGCCTGGGAGGAACACTGAAGCTTTCTTT
>.|TRBJ1-1|.|TRBV7-6|15
CASSLKILGETEAFF
TGTGCCAGCAGCTTAAAAATTCTTGGGGAAACTGAAGCTTTCTTT
>.|TRBJ2-3|TRBD2|TRBV11-1|21
CASSLAPIALLAGGTRDTQYF
TGTGCCAGCAGCTTAGCCCCCATAGCCCTACTAGCGGGGGGGACTCGTGATACGCAGTATTTT
>few|TRBJ2-1|.|TRBV4-1|13
CASSPLDTNEQFF
TGCGCCAGCAGCCCACTAGATACCAATGAGCAGTTCTTC
>.|TRBJ2-5|.|TRBV21-1|18
CASSKGGLTGPRQETQYF
TGTGCCAGCAGCAAAGGAGGTCTGACCGGCCCCCGTCAAGAGACCCAGTACTTC
>.|TRBJ2-7|.|TRBV6-6|13
CASTPSPIYEQYF
TGTGCCAGCACCCCGAGCCCAATCTACGAGCAGTACTTC
>.|TRBJ2-5|TRBD2|TRBV10-3|16
CAISESRGGGQETQYF
TGTGCCATCAGTGAGTCCCGCGGGGGGGGCCAAGAGACCCAGTACTTC
>few|TRBJ2-7|.|TRBV12-3/TRBV12-4|15
CASSLAERSSYEQYF
TGTGCCAGCAGTTTAGCGGAGAGGAGCTCCTACGAGCAGTACTTC
>.|TRBJ1-1|.|TRBV10-3|15
CAISESGAENTEAFF
TGTGCCATCAGTGAGTCCGGGGCAGAAAACACTGAAGCTTTCTTT
>.|TRBJ1-4|.|TRBV7-9|16
CASSGRQGVFNEKLFF
TGTGCCAGCAGCGGCCGGCAGGGAGTATTTAATGAAAAACTGTTTTTT
>.|TRBJ1-2|.|TRBV20-1|15
CSARDGGRADYGYTF
TGCAGTGCTAGAGATGGGGGCAGGGCTGACTATGGCTACACCTTC
>.|TRBJ2-1|.|TRBV6-6|12
CASRFRENEQFF
TGTGCCAGCAGATTCCGGGAGAATGAGCAGTTCTTC
>.|TRBJ2-5|.|TRBV5-1|18
CASSLVPRNRDYQETQYF
TGCGCCAGCAGCTTGGTCCCACGTAACCGGGACTACCAAGAGACCCAGTACTTC
>.|TRBJ2-4|TRBD1|TRBV28|12
CASRGQVDIQYF
TGTGCCAGCAGGGGACAGGTCGACATTCAGTACTTC
>.|TRBJ1-6|.|TRBV7-2|12
CASSLGSATVHF
TGTGCCAGCAGCTTAGGGTCAGCCACCGTCCACTTT
>.|TRBJ2-1|TRBD2|TRBV6-2/TRBV6-3|16
CASSYGTSGICNEQFF
TGTGCCAGCAGTTACGGGACTAGCGGGATCTGCAATGAGCAGTTCTTC
>.|TRBJ1-4|.|TRBV6-1|14
CASNGRHRDEKLFF
TGTGCCAGCAACGGGAGGCACAGGGATGAAAAACTGTTTTTT
>.|TRBJ1-2|TRBD1|TRBV2|14
CASRAEQGHYGYTF
TGTGCCAGCAGGGCGGAACAGGGGCACTATGGCTACACCTTC
>few|TRBJ2-1|TRBD1|TRBV24-1|16
CATSDTPGGAYNEQFF
TGTGCCACCAGTGATACCCCAGGGGGCGCATACAATGAGCAGTTCTTC
>.|TRBJ2-2|.|TRBV12-3/TRBV12-4|14
CASSLLPGSGELFF
TGTGCCAGCAGTTTATTACCGGGATCCGGGGAGCTGTTTTTT
>.|TRBJ2-1|.|TRBV20-1|12
CSAPQSSALTFF
TGCAGTGCTCCGCAATCTAGCGCCCTGACGTTCTTC